This T cell receptor (beta chain) was captured in a study of shared clonotypes between healthy human individuals. Whole-study findings and limits: On the whole, naive subsets had larger estimated richness than memory subsets had.

This CDR3 has 14 residues. V was trimmed by 3 bases and J by 3 bases, leaving 9 bases between them. Germline CDR1 reads SNHLY; CDR2 reads FYNNEI. TCRdb's table, derived via immunoSEQ multiplex PCR, lists solely in-frame clones and lacks some. Found here are some 2,000,000 clones, over 85% of them singletons; the top ten hold 0.13%. Concerning this clone itself: What it binds is not known.

This chain links TRBV2 with TRBJ1-3; D possibly corresponds to TRBD1 (5 bases). Sequencing was performed on naive CD4+ T cells sorted from blood. Subset reported: CD45RA+ positively selected. This TCR was sampled from a man younger than 35 in good health. In nucleotides, the CDR3 is TGTGCCAGCAGTGATGGCGGGGGTGGAAACACCATATATTTT. Translated: CASSDGGGGNTIYF.